The present TCR beta chain was sequenced within a study of control samples from healthy donors and cancer patients. Produced via immunoSEQ multiplex PCR; TCRdb's table is partial and in-frame only. The repertoire holds more than 65,000 clones, around 90% seen once, with 1.9% in the top ten. The origin of this receptor is a woman aged 55 to 70 with head and neck cancer. Sequenced sample: PBMCs.

The CDR3 sequence is CATSDRGVAFF. In DNA, the CDR3 is TGTGCCACCAGTGACAGGGGGGTGGCTTTCTTT. The chain carries TRBV24-1 and TRBJ1-1; 7 positions agree with TRBD1. The J segment lost 11 bases and the V segment lost 4 bases, leaving 3 bases of the junction unmatched. CDR3 size: 11 residues. Germline V gene lookup returns CDR1 KGHDR and CDR2 SFDVKD.